What follows are 2 T cell receptor beta chains derived from one specimen sequenced in a study of T-cell memory formation after mild COVID-19. From the 5' RACE reads, TCRdb called clonotypes with MiXCR, one entry per CDR3 protein. The sample carries some 440,000 distinct CDR3 sequences, around 25% recorded once. Material: PBMCs or a T cell subset sorted from them (not recorded which). These receptors originate from an adult woman who had mild COVID-19 (a few samples of this study predate the infection). Cell type and time point are not known.

The chain combines TRBV12-3 or TRBV12-4 with TRBJ2-1; TRBD2 matches at 11 bases. V lost 5 bases, J lost 4 bases, and 4 bases stayed unmatched. This CDR3 is 15 amino acids long. The CDR3 DNA is TGTGCCAGCAGTCAGACTAGCGGGATATACAATGAGCAGTTCTTC. It codes for CASSQTSGIYNEQFF.

V gene TRBV7-9 combines with J gene TRBJ2-5; D gene ambiguous. Germline V CDR1 and CDR2: SEHNR, FQNEAQ (reference sequence). Trimming stripped 4 bases from V and 2 bases from J, with 14 bases between. The CDR3 extends over 15 amino acids. In DNA, the CDR3 is TGTGCCAGCAGCTCCCTGCCCGCTCATCAAGAGACCCAGTACTTC. This gives the protein CASSSLPAHQETQYF.